The 9 T cell receptor beta chains below all came from one sample that was sequenced in a study of PD-1 blockade in classical Hodgkin lymphoma. Sample time point: newly diagnosed, previously untreated cHL patient sample. Magnetic negative selection was used to purify CD4+ T cells from PBMCs that had been thawed. Using immunoSEQ multiplex PCR, the repertoire was profiled, and TCRdb retains in-frame clones only, with some absent. The repertoire consists of 20,000 to 25,000 clones, with 89% occurring once and the leading ten covering around 0.25%. The sample taken for sequencing was CD4+ T cells from blood. All receptors come from a human donor with classical Hodgkin lymphoma.

The CDR3 DNA sequence: TGTGCCAGCAGCCCGGACCTGCCGGGTGAGCAGTTCTTC. Residues: CASSPDLPGEQFF. The rearrangement joins TRBV9 to TRBJ2-1; D is undetermined. Trimming left V 4 bases short and J 9 bases short, with 14 bases between. This CDR3 contains 13 residues. Per germline, CDR1 SGDLS and CDR2 YYNGEE.

The chain combines TRBV28 with TRBJ1-4; perhaps TRBD1 as D (5 bases). Between the trimmed V and J ends, which lost 7 bases and 6 bases, there was a span of 18 bases. The CDR3 is 15 residues long. Germline assignment: CDR1 MDHEN and CDR2 SYDVKM. The CDR3 coding sequence is TGTGCCAGCATTGGAGCTGGGGACGCCCATGAAAAACTGTTTTTT. Amino acids: CASIGAGDAHEKLFF.

V and J are TRBV6-5 and TRBJ2-7; D possibly corresponds to TRBD1 (6 bases). Trimming shortened V by 3 bases and J by 3 bases, and 15 bases separated the two germline ends. CDR1 is MNHEY, CDR2 SVGAGI, per germline. This CDR3 spans 15 amino acids. The chain's CDR3 is CASSYASGTYYEQYF. The CDR3 DNA is TGTGCCAGCAGTTATGCGTCCGGGACATACTACGAGCAGTACTTC.

The chain has TRBV27 and TRBJ1-1; possible D gene TRBD1, 6 bases. Germline V gene data show CDR1 as MNHEY and CDR2 as SMNVEV (reference sequence). The CDR3 loop spans 15 amino acids. V lost 3 bases and J 2 bases, leaving 13 bases between the germline ends. The CDR3 spells CASSFHRDPNTEAFF. DNA of the CDR3: TGTGCCAGCAGTTTTCACAGGGACCCTAACACTGAAGCTTTCTTT.

This clone was seen a few times. For the CDR3, the DNA is TGCGCCAGCAGCTTGGGGACCCTTGGAAACACCATATATTTT. This translates into CASSLGTLGNTIYF. The chain combines TRBV5-1 with TRBJ1-3, with D hard to call. The germline gives CDR1 SGHRS, CDR2 YFSETQ. CDR3 length: 14 residues. V dropped 0 bases and J dropped 3 bases, with 7 bases sitting between them.

This clone was seen just once. This chain uses TRBV19 with TRBJ2-3, with TRBD2 identical over 10 bases. The CDR3 has 17 amino acids. Germline V gene sequence: CDR1 LNHDA, CDR2 SQIVND (reference sequence). With V trimmed by 6 bases and J by 2 bases, 11 bases remained unmatched. The CDR3 DNA reads TGTGCCAGTAGCCTTCTAGCGGGAGTATCGAACACAGATACGCAGTATTTT. Its translation is CASSLLAGVSNTDTQYF.

This rearrangement joins TRBV11-2 to TRBJ2-1; either TRBD1 or TRBD2 may fit D (5 bases each). V lost 5 bases and J 4 bases, leaving 15 bases between the germline ends. The CDR3 consists of 15 residues. CDR1 is SGHAT and CDR2 is FQNNGV in the germline V gene. The CDR3: CASSPGGSGYNEQFF. The CDR3 coding sequence is TGTGCCAGCAGCCCAGGAGGATCAGGGTACAATGAGCAGTTCTTC.

This sequence joins TRBV5-5 and TRBJ2-7; 10 bases line up with TRBD2. Germline CDR1 is SGHKS and CDR2 is YYEKEE (reference sequence). J lost 6 bases, V lost 7 bases, and 10 bases had no gene match. This CDR3 contains 14 residues. CDR3 loop: CASGALAGASEQYF. The CDR3 bases are TGTGCCAGCGGGGCTCTAGCGGGAGCCTCCGAGCAGTACTTC.

The rearrangement uses TRBV5-1 and TRBJ2-7; D may be TRBD1 (5 bases). The CDR3 runs to 13 residues. V lost 3 bases and J lost 7, with 14 bases in between. Per germline, CDR1 SGHRS and CDR2 YFSETQ. CDR3: CASSSGTGLEQYF. The CDR3 DNA reads as TGCGCCAGCAGCTCGGGTACAGGTTTGGAGCAGTACTTC.